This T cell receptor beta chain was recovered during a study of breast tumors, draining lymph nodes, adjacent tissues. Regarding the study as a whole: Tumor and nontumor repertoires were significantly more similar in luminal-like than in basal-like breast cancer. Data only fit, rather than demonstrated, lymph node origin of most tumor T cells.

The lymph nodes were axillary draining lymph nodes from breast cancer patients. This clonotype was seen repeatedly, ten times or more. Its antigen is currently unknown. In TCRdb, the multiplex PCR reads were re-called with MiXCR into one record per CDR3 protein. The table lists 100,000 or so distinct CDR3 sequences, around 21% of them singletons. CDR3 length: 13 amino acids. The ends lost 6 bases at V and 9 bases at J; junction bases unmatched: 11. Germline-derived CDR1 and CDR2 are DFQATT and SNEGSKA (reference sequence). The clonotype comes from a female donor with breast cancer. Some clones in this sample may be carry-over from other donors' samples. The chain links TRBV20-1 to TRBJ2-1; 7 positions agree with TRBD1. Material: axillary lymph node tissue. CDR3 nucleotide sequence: TGCAGTGCAAGCCCCGGGACAGCTTTTGAGCAGTTCTTC. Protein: CSASPGTAFEQFF.